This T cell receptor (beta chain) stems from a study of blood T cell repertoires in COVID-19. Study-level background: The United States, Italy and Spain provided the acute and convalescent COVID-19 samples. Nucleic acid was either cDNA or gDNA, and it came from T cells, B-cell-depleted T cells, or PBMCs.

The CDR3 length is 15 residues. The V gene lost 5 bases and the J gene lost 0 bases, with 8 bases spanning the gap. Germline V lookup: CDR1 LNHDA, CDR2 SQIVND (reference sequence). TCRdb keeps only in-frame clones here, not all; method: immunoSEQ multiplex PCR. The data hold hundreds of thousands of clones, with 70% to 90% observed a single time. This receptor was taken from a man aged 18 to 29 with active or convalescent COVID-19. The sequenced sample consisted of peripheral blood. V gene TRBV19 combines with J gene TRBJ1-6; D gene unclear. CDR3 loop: CASSGEVSYNSPLHF. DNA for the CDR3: TGTGCCAGTAGTGGGGAGGTCTCCTATAATTCACCCCTCCACTTT.